A single T cell receptor beta chain is shown here with its context. No antigen is known for it. No base quality values were provided; no much bigger clone lies one nucleotide off. This record comes from a study of blood T cell repertoires in COVID-19 (dated by TCRdb to 2019 to 2021). Concerning the study at large: Samples from collaborators originated in the United States, Italy and Spain and spanned both the acute and convalescent phases of COVID-19. The samples were drawn from the first 160 participants of the ongoing ImmuneRACE study and from some 1,300 subjects provided by 6 global collaborators. Where HLA class I and class II types were available, the types were taken from metadata supplied by the sample provider, not from assay-based typing. The dataset comprised deeply sampled blood TCRbeta repertoires from subjects exposed to, actively infected with, or recovered from COVID-19. A freely available public database, intended as a resource for researchers studying the immune response to SARS-CoV-2, is where the repertoires were released. The prospective study material was composed of cDNA or gDNA derived from T cells, B-cell-depleted T cells, or PBMCs. Nearly every sample came with metadata listing a de-identified subject ID, COVID-19 status, age in years and sex. General study outcomes and caveats: How much clinical and demographic metadata was included differed by source and by participant, and the metadata was provided uncurated.

The immunoSEQ Assay, a bias-controlled multiplex PCR, was used to amplify TCRbeta CDR3 regions from genomic DNA. The authors processed their data as follows. The number of nucleated cells in each sample was estimated by amplification of reference gene primers within the assay. To quantify the absolute abundance of each unique TCRbeta CDR3 rearrangement, sequence reads were collapsed and filtered. Productive Simpson clonality was computed per sample as the square root of Simpson's diversity index over productive rearrangements. TCRdb holds this immuneACCESS table with in-frame rearrangements only. Some clones are missing; in checked studies, unresolved V genes explain under half, and the rest has no known cause. V, J and clone size reflect that table, while D and trimming were determined from the DNA. This sample gives some 31,000 clones in total; 85% to 90% of them show up just once. The ten biggest clones cover around 14% of the sample.

Each collaborating institution followed its own protocols to collect whole blood in K2EDTA tubes. For TCRbeta analysis, collaborators shipped samples in one of three forms: frozen whole blood, isolated PBMCs, or DNA extracted from either of those sample types. The CDR3 covers 14 residues, taking in both the cysteine and the phenylalanine. Only the CDR3 part of the read is kept: 42 bases, read in frame from the first base. The germline V gene supplies CDR1 SQVTM and CDR2 ANQGSEA. Ends trimmed: V by 7 bases, J by 0 bases; bases unmatched to a gene: 1. The V and J segments used are TRBV29-1 and TRBJ2-3, with TRBD2 identical over 13 junction bases. Sample: peripheral blood. This TCR was recovered from a man aged 70-80 years with active COVID-19. The DNA sequence is as follows: TGCAGCGAGGGACTAGCGGGAAGCACAGATACGCAGTATTTT. It is translated as CSEGLAGSTDTQYF.